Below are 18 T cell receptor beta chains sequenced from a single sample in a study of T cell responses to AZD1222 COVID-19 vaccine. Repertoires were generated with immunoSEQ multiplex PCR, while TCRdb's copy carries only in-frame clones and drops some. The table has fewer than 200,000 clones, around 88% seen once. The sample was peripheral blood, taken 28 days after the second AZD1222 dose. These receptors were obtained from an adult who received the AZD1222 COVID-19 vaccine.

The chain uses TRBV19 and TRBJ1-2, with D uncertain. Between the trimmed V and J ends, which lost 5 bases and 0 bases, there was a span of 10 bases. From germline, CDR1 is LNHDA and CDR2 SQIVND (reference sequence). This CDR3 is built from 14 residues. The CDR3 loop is CASSWWDANYGYTF. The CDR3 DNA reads TGTGCCAGTAGTTGGTGGGATGCTAACTATGGCTACACCTTC.

CDR3 in DNA: TGTGCCAGTAGGGGGGCCAACGAGCAGTACTTC. Translation gives CASRGANEQYF. The rearrangement joins TRBV19 to TRBJ2-7, with a weak D call TRBD1 (6 bases). Trimming stripped 6 bases from V and 5 bases from J, with 8 bases between. From germline, CDR1 is LNHDA and CDR2 SQIVND (reference sequence). The CDR3 is made up of 11 amino acids.

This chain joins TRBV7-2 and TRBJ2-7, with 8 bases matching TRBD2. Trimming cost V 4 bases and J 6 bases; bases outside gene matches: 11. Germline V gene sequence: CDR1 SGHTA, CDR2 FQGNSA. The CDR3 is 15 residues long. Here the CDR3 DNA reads TGTGCCAGCAGCTCAAGGTCGGGGGGGCCGCTCGAGCAGTACTTC. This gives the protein CASSSRSGGPLEQYF.

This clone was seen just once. The CDR3: CASSLAGQVYEQYF. As DNA, the CDR3 is TGTGCCAGCAGCTTAGCGGGACAGGTGTACGAGCAGTACTTC. The V call is TRBV7-8, the J call TRBJ2-7; 8 nucleotides line up with TRBD1. Unmatched junction bases numbered 2, after V lost 0 bases and J lost 4 bases. The CDR3 spans 14 residues. CDR1 is SGHVS, CDR2 FQNEAQ, per germline.

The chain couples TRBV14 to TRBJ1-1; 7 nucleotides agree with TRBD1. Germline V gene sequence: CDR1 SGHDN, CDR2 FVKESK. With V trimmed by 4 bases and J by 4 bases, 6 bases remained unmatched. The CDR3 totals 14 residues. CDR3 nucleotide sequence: TGTGCCAGCAGCCGCCTTCCAGGGGGCACTGAAGCTTTCTTT. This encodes CASSRLPGGTEAFF.

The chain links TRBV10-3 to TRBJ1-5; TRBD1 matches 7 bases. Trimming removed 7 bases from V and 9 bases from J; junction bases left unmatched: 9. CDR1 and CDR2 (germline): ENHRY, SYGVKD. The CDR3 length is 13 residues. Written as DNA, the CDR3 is TGTGCCATCAAAGGCGACAGGGACCGGCCCCAGCATTTT. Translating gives CAIKGDRDRPQHF.

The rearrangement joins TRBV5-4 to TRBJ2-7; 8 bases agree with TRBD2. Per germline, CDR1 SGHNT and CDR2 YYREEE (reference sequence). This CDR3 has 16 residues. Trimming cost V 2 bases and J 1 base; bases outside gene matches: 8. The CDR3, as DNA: TGTGCCAGCAGCTTTGGTAATAGCGGGGTATCCTACGAGCAGTACTTC. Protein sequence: CASSFGNSGVSYEQYF.

CDR3 DNA: TGCGCCAGCAGCCCTCTGGGGGATAGAGGCTATGGCTACACCTTC. The encoded protein is CASSPLGDRGYGYTF. The chain uses TRBV4-1 and TRBJ1-2, with D possibly TRBD1 on 5 matching bases. Trimming removed 4 bases at V and 4 bases at J, with 16 bases between. Per the germline V gene, CDR1 is MGHRA and CDR2 is YSYEKL. There are 15 residues in the CDR3.

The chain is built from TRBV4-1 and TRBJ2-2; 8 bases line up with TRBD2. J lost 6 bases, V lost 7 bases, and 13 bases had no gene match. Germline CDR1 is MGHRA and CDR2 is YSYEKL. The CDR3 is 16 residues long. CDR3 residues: CASNSRPGGQAGELFF. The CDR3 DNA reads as TGCGCCAGCAACTCCCGTCCGGGGGGGCAGGCCGGGGAGCTGTTTTTT.

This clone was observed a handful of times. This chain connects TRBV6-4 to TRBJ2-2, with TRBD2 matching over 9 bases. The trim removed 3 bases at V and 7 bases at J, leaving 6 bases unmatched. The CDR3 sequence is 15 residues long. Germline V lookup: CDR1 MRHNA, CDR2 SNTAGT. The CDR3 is CASSESRGGVGELFF. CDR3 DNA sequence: TGTGCCAGCAGTGAATCGCGGGGGGGCGTCGGGGAGCTGTTTTTT.

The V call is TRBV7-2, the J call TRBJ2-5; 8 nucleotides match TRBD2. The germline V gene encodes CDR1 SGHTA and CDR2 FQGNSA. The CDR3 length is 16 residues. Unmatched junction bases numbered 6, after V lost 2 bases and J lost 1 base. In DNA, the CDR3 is TGTGCCAGCAGCTTACGCAGCGGGGGTTTCCAAGAGACCCAGTACTTC. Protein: CASSLRSGGFQETQYF.

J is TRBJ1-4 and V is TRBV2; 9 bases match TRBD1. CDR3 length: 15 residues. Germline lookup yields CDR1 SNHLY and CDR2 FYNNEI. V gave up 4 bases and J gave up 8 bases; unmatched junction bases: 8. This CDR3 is CASSAPKDRGEKLFF. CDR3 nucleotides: TGTGCCAGCAGTGCCCCCAAGGACAGGGGCGAAAAACTGTTTTTT.

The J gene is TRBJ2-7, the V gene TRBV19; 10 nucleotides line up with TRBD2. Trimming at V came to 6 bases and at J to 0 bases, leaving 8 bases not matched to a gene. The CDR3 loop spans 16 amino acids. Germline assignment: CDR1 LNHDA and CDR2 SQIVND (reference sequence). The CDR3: CASSRYSGGSSYEQYF. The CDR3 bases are TGTGCCAGTAGCCGATATAGCGGGGGGAGCTCCTACGAGCAGTACTTC.

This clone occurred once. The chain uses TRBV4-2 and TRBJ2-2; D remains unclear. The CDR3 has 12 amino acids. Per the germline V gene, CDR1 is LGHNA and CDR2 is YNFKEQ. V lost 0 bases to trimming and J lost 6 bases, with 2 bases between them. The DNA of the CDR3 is TGTGCCAGCAGCCAAGATCCCGGGGAGCTGTTTTTT. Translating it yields CASSQDPGELFF.

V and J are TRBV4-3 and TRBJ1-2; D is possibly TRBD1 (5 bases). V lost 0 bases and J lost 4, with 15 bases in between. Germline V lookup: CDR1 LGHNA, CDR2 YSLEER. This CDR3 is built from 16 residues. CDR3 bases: TGCGCCAGCAGCCAAGATCTAGGGGCCTGGGGCTATGGCTACACCTTC. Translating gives CASSQDLGAWGYGYTF.

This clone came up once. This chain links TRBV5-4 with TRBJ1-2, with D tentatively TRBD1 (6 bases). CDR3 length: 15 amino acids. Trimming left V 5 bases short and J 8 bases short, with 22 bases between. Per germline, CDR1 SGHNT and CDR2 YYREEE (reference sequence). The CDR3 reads CASRNWGGLAHGYTF. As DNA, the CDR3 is TGTGCCAGCAGGAATTGGGGGGGGCTTGCCCACGGCTACACCTTC. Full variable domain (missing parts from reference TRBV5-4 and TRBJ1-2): ETGVTQSPTHLIKTRGQQVTLRCSSQSGHNTVSWYQQALGQGPQFIFQYYREEENGRGNFPPRFSGLQFPNYSSELNVNALELDDSALYLCASRNWGGLAHGYTFGSGTRLTVV.

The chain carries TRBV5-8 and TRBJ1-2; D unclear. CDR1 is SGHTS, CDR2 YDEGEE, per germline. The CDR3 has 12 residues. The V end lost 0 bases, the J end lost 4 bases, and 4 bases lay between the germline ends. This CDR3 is CASSLDGYGYTF. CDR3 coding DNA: TGTGCCAGCAGCTTGGACGGCTATGGCTACACCTTC.

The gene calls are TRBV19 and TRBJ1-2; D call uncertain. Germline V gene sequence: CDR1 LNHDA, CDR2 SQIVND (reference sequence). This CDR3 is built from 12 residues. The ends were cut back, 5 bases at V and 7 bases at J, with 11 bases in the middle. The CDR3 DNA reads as TGTGCCAGTAGTGTATCGGGCTCTGGCTACACCTTC. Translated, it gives CASSVSGSGYTF. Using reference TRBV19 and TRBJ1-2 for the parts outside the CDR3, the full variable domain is DGGITQSPKYLFRKEGQNVTLSCEQNLNHDAMYWYRQDPGQGLRLIYYSQIVNDFQKGDIAEGYSVSREKKESFPLTVTSAQKNPTAFYLCASSVSGSGYTFGSGTRLTVV.